Each of the 27 T cell receptor beta chains below was sequenced from the same sample in a study of blood T cell repertoires in COVID-19. Repertoires were generated with immunoSEQ multiplex PCR, while TCRdb's copy carries only in-frame clones and drops some. The profile shows some 160,000 clones, 83% of them singletons. Material: peripheral blood. These receptors were taken from an elderly woman with acute or convalescent COVID-19.

J is TRBJ1-2 and V is TRBV7-2; TRBD1 is a possible D gene (6 bases). The germline V and J ends were trimmed by 4 bases and 5 bases, with 11 bases remaining between them. Germline V lookup: CDR1 SGHTA, CDR2 FQGNSA. CDR3 size: 13 residues. The CDR3, as DNA: TGTGCCAGCAGCTCAGGGGTTTTGTATGGCTACACCTTC. It translates to CASSSGVLYGYTF.

This chain links TRBV5-1 with TRBJ2-3; D not certain. Deletions cut 4 bases from V and 4 bases from J, with 16 bases between. The CDR3 is made up of 15 amino acids. In germline, CDR1 is SGHRS, CDR2 YFSETQ. The CDR3 sequence is CASSEQAWSPDTQYF. In DNA form, the CDR3 reads TGCGCCAGCAGCGAGCAAGCGTGGAGCCCAGATACGCAGTATTTT.

V and J are TRBV7-9 and TRBJ2-5; D unclear. The ends were cut back, 5 bases at V and 5 bases at J, with 9 bases in the middle. This CDR3 has 12 amino acids. The V gene's germline CDR1 is SEHNR and CDR2 FQNEAQ (reference sequence). The CDR3 protein is CASSPPQETQYF. The CDR3 nucleotides read TGTGCCAGCAGCCCCCCCCAGGAGACCCAGTACTTC.

This clone showed up just once. The rearrangement links TRBV3-1 (or the pseudogene TRBV3-2) to TRBJ2-5, with 10 bases aligning to TRBD2. Germline CDR1 LGHDT, CDR2 YNNKEL (reference sequence). This CDR3 is built from 17 residues. With V trimmed by 4 bases and J by 4 bases, 12 bases remained unmatched. The chain's CDR3 is CASSPQPPGLARETQYF. The CDR3 DNA sequence: TGTGCCAGCAGCCCGCAACCTCCGGGACTAGCGCGAGAGACCCAGTACTTC.

The chain combines TRBV6-5 with TRBJ2-2, with D maybe TRBD2 (5 bases). Trimming left V 6 bases short and J 4 bases short, with 12 bases between. This CDR3 is 14 amino acids long. The germline CDR1 and CDR2 sequences are MNHEY and SVGAGI. The CDR3 DNA reads TGTGCCAGCAGGAGGGAATACGGCACCGGGGAGCTGTTTTTT. It encodes CASRREYGTGELFF.

The chain recombines TRBV5-4 with TRBJ2-7, with D maybe TRBD1 (6 bases). The CDR3 has 14 amino acids. V gave up 4 bases and J gave up 6 bases, with 17 bases separating them. Germline V gene sequence: CDR1 SGHNT, CDR2 YYREEE (reference sequence). CDR3 residues: CASSRQAGGFEQYF. The CDR3 bases are TGTGCCAGCAGCCGACAGGCCGGCGGATTCGAGCAGTACTTC.

This clone came up once. The rearrangement joins TRBV7-2 to TRBJ2-1; 10 positions match TRBD2. This CDR3 spans 16 amino acids. The V gene's germline CDR1 is SGHTA and CDR2 FQGNSA. The ends lost 4 bases at V and 4 bases at J; junction bases unmatched: 7. Here the CDR3 DNA reads TGTGCCAGCAGCTCCTCACTAGCGGGGTTTTACAATGAGCAGTTCTTC. Translating gives CASSSSLAGFYNEQFF.

The chain employs TRBV7-9 and TRBJ2-5; TRBD2 is a possible D gene (5 bases). This CDR3 spans 16 amino acids. Germline assignment: CDR1 SEHNR and CDR2 FQNEAQ (reference sequence). V was trimmed by 0 bases and J by 5 bases, leaving 16 bases between them. The CDR3 DNA reads as TGTGCCAGCAGCTTAGCTCGAGACTCCCGGGGTGAGACCCAGTACTTC. Its protein product is CASSLARDSRGETQYF.

The V and J genes are TRBV2 and TRBJ1-4; D perhaps matches TRBD1 (5 bases). This CDR3 has 14 amino acids. The V gene lost 8 bases and the J gene lost 5 bases, with 15 bases spanning the gap. From germline, CDR1 is SNHLY and CDR2 FYNNEI. The CDR3 reads CASLEGRGNEKLFF. The CDR3 nucleotides are TGTGCCAGCTTGGAGGGGAGAGGGAATGAAAAACTGTTTTTT.

This rearrangement joins TRBV11-3 to TRBJ2-2, with D possibly matching TRBD1 (6 bases). The CDR3 covers 15 residues. Germline V CDR1 and CDR2: SGHNT, YENEEA. The V and J ends lost 4 bases and 5 bases respectively, with 14 bases between them. The CDR3 DNA reads TGTGCCAGCAGCTCTACAGGGAAGGGAACCGGGGAGCTGTTTTTT. This translates into CASSSTGKGTGELFF.

The J gene is TRBJ2-1, the V gene TRBV6-1; TRBD1 agrees at 10 bases. The ends lost 4 bases at V and 0 bases at J; junction bases unmatched: 12. The CDR3 covers 19 residues. Germline lookup yields CDR1 MNHNS and CDR2 SASEGT. CDR3 amino acids: CASSGQGARRAVSYNEQFF. Written as DNA, the CDR3 is TGTGCCAGCAGTGGACAGGGGGCGCGACGGGCCGTCTCCTACAATGAGCAGTTCTTC.

The DNA of the CDR3 is TGTGCCGCGACCCCGCGGGAGGGTACGGGAGCTTTCTTT. Translating it yields CAATPREGTGAFF. The chain links TRBV6-6 to TRBJ1-1; no clear D gene. The germline V gene encodes CDR1 MNHNY and CDR2 SVGAGI (reference sequence). The CDR3 contains 13 residues. V was cut by 11 bases and J by 10 bases, with 23 bases left in between.

V usage is TRBV7-6 and J usage is TRBJ2-2, with 10 bases aligning to TRBD1. Looked up from germline, CDR1 is SGHVS and CDR2 is FNYEAQ. This CDR3 spans 15 amino acids. The V and J ends lost 4 bases and 5 bases, in that order; junction bases with no gene match: 4. The CDR3 spells CASSSGQGSTGELFF. In DNA, the CDR3 is TGTGCCAGCAGCTCGGGACAGGGGTCGACCGGGGAGCTGTTTTTT.

This chain uses TRBV11-2 with TRBJ2-4; TRBD1 matches at 11 bases. J was trimmed by 8 bases and V by 5 bases; bases with no gene match: 8. The CDR3 loop spans 15 amino acids. Germline V gene lookup returns CDR1 SGHAT and CDR2 FQNNGV. The CDR3 nucleotides are TGTGCCAGCAGCCAGCTAGGGGACAGGGGGGACATTCAGTACTTC. Translation gives CASSQLGDRGDIQYF.

This clone was found once. The chain has TRBV25-1 and TRBJ1-4; the match to TRBD1 covers 8 bases. This CDR3 is built from 15 residues. Germline CDR1 MGHDK, CDR2 SYGVNS. V was pared by 1 base and J by 8 bases, with 6 bases of the junction left unmatched. The CDR3 reads CASSEFRTGLEKLFF. CDR3 sequence (DNA): TGTGCCAGCAGTGAATTTCGGACAGGGTTGGAAAAACTGTTTTTT.

The V call is TRBV19, the J call TRBJ2-5, with 9 nucleotides matching TRBD2. The V and J ends lost 0 bases and 2 bases, in that order; junction bases with no gene match: 7. Germline loops: CDR1 LNHDA, CDR2 SQIVND (reference sequence). The CDR3 runs 17 residues. The CDR3 nucleotides are TGTGCCAGTAGTATAGACCCAGCGGGAGGCCTTCAAGAGACCCAGTACTTC. It specifies CASSIDPAGGLQETQYF.

The rearrangement joins TRBV29-1 to TRBJ2-1; TRBD2 aligns across 8 bases. V dropped 6 bases and J dropped 3; count of bases not matched to a gene: 13. The germline gives CDR1 SQVTM, CDR2 ANQGSEA. This CDR3 comprises 16 residues. The CDR3 loop reads CSVATFSGTDYNEQFF. As DNA, the CDR3 is TGCAGCGTCGCCACCTTTAGCGGGACGGACTACAATGAGCAGTTCTTC.

The chain combines TRBV25-1 with TRBJ1-1; D is unclear. V was shortened by 5 bases and J by 4 bases, with 11 bases between the two germline ends. Germline V gene lookup returns CDR1 MGHDK and CDR2 SYGVNS. This CDR3 has 13 residues. Written as DNA, the CDR3 is TGTGCCAGCAGTAGCCACCAACTCACTGAAGCTTTCTTT. Residues: CASSSHQLTEAFF.

This clone occurred many times. In DNA, the CDR3 is TGTGCCAGCAGCCAAGTTACAGGGCTCGGTGGCTACACCTTC. Translated: CASSQVTGLGGYTF. V gene TRBV14 combines with J gene TRBJ1-2; D might be TRBD1 (6 bases). The germline V and J ends were trimmed by 1 base and 7 bases, with 13 bases remaining between them. The CDR3 runs to 14 residues. Germline V gives CDR1 SGHDN, CDR2 FVKESK. Full variable domain (outside the CDR3, taken from reference TRBV14 and TRBJ1-2): EAGVTQFPSHSVIEKGQTVTLRCDPISGHDNLYWYRRVMGKEIKFLLHFVKESKQDESGMPNNRFLAERTGGTYSTLKVQPAELEDSGVYFCASSQVTGLGGYTFGSGTRLTVV.

The chain joins TRBV27 to TRBJ2-1, with a tentative D call TRBD2 (6 bases). Trimming removed 3 bases at V and 11 bases at J, with 11 bases between. CDR1 and CDR2 (germline): MNHEY, SMNVEV (reference sequence). The CDR3 covers 12 residues. The CDR3 protein is CASSFRESKQFF. The DNA of the CDR3 is TGTGCCAGCAGTTTCCGGGAGTCCAAGCAGTTCTTC.

This chain connects TRBV6-5 to TRBJ2-7; no clear D gene. Germline CDR1 reads MNHEY; CDR2 reads SVGAGI. This CDR3 has 14 amino acids. With 0 bases removed from V and 4 bases from J, the gap between germline ends came to 10 bases. The DNA of the CDR3 is TGTGCCAGCAGTTACTCGAAAGCTGCGTACGAGCAGTACTTC. Translating gives CASSYSKAAYEQYF.

V is TRBV11-1 and J is TRBJ1-1; TRBD1 aligns across 9 bases. V was pared by 5 bases and J by 6 bases, with 10 bases of the junction left unmatched. The CDR3 length is 15 residues. Germline CDR1 SGHAT, CDR2 FQDESV (reference sequence). CDR3 protein: CASSPGDRVVSEAFF. In DNA form, the CDR3 reads TGTGCCAGCAGCCCCGGGGACAGGGTTGTTTCTGAAGCTTTCTTT.

The chain recombines TRBV3-1 (or the pseudogene TRBV3-2) with TRBJ2-3, with D maybe TRBD1 (6 bases). CDR1 and CDR2 from the germline V gene are LGHDT and YNNKEL (reference sequence). The CDR3 totals 16 residues. V was pared by 3 bases and J by 3 bases, with 16 bases between. The CDR3 loop is CASSQPHRDPTDTQYF. The CDR3 DNA reads TGTGCCAGCAGCCAGCCACACAGGGATCCGACAGATACGCAGTATTTT.

This clone was observed a handful of times. The chain has TRBV7-2 and TRBJ1-5; TRBD1 is a possible D gene (5 bases). V was pared by 4 bases and J by 0 bases, with 16 bases between. The germline gives CDR1 SGHTA, CDR2 FQGNSA. The CDR3 totals 17 residues. The CDR3 spells CASSSGGGRFSNQPQHF. The CDR3 bases are TGTGCCAGCAGCTCGGGGGGAGGGCGGTTTAGCAATCAGCCCCAGCATTTT.

V gene TRBV5-1 combines with J gene TRBJ1-3, with D possibly TRBD1 on 5 matching bases. CDR3 length: 15 residues. The V gene's germline CDR1 is SGHRS and CDR2 YFSETQ. Trimming removed 3 bases from V and 2 bases from J, with 12 bases in between. CDR3 nucleotide sequence: TGCGCCAGCAGCTCCGGATGGGGGGCTGGAAACACCATATATTTT. Encoded protein: CASSSGWGAGNTIYF.

This clone came up once. V usage is TRBV5-1 and J usage is TRBJ1-2; TRBD1 aligns across 7 bases. The V and J ends lost 0 bases and 4 bases, in that order; junction bases with no gene match: 3. In germline, CDR1 is SGHRS, CDR2 YFSETQ. The CDR3 consists of 14 residues. This CDR3 is CASSLATGSYGYTF. CDR3 sequence (DNA): TGCGCCAGCAGCTTGGCGACAGGGAGCTATGGCTACACCTTC.

The V and J genes are TRBV7-2 and TRBJ2-2; the match to TRBD2 covers 8 bases. Germline V lookup: CDR1 SGHTA, CDR2 FQGNSA. With 5 bases clipped from V and 5 bases from J, the junction kept 7 bases outside the gene matches. This CDR3 is 15 amino acids long. In DNA form, the CDR3 reads TGTGCCAGCAGCCCCGGACTAGCTACGACCGGGGAGCTGTTTTTT. Amino acids: CASSPGLATTGELFF.